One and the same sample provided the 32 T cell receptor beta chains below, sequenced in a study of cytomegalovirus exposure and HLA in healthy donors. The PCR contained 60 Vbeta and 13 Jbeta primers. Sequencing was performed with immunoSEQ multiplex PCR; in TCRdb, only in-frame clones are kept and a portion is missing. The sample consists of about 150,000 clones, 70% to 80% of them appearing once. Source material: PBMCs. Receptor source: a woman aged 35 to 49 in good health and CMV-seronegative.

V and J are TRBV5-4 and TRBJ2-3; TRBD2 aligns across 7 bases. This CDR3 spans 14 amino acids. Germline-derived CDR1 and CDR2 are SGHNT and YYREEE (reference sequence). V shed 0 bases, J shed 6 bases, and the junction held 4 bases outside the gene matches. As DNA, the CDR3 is TGTGCCAGCAGCTTGGGAATGGGAGGGGATACGCAGTATTTT. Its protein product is CASSLGMGGDTQYF.

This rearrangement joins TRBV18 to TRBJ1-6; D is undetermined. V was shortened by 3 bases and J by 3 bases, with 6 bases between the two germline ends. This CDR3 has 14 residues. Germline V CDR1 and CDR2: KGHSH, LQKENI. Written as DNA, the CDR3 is TGTGCCAGCTCACCCGAGAACTATAATTCACCCCTCCACTTT. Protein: CASSPENYNSPLHF.

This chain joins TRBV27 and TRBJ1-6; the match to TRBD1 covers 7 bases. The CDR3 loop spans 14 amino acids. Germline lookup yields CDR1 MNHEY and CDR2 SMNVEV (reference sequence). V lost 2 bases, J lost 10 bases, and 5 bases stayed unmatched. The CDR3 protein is CASSLRAGGSPLHF. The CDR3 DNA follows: TGTGCCAGCAGTTTAAGGGCAGGGGGATCACCCCTCCACTTT.

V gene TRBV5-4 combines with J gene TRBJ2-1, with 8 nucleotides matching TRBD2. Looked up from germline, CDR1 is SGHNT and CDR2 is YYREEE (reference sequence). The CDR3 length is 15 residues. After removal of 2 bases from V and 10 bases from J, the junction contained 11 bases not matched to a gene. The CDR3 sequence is CASSLEAGVYSEQFF. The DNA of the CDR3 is TGTGCCAGCAGCTTAGAAGCGGGGGTTTACTCAGAGCAGTTCTTC.

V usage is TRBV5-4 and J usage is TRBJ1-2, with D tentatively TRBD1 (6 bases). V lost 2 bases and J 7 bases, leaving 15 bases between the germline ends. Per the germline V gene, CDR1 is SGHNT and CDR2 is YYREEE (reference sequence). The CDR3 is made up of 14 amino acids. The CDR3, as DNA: TGTGCCAGCAGCTTCGACTCTGGGGGCGGTGGCTACACCTTC. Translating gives CASSFDSGGGGYTF.

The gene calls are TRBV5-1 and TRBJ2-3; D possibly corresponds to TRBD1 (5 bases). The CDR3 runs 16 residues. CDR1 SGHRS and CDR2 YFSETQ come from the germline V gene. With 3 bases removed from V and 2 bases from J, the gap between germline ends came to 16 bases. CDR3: CASSSPTSTDTDTQYF. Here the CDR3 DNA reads TGCGCCAGCAGCTCACCCACCTCGACAGACACAGATACGCAGTATTTT. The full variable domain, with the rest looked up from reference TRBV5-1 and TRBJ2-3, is KAGVTQTPRYLIKTRGQQVTLSCSPISGHRSVSWYQQTPGQGLQFLFEYFSETQRNKGNFPGRFSGRQFSNSRSEMNVSTLELGDSALYLCASSSPTSTDTDTQYFGPGTRLTVL.

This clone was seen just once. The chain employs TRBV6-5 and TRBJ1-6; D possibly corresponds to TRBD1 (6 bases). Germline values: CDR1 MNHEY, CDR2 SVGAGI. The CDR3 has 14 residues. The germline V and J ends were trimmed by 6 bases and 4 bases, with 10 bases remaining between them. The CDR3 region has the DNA TGTGCCAGCAGCCCGGGACAATATAATTCACCCCTCCACTTT. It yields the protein CASSPGQYNSPLHF.

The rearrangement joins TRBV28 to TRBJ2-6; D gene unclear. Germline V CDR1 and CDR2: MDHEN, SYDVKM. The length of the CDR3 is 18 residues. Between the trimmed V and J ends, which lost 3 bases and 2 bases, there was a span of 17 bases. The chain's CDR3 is CASSFTPAATTGANVLTF. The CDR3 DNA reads TGTGCCAGCAGTTTTACTCCGGCGGCCACGACTGGGGCCAACGTCCTGACTTTC.

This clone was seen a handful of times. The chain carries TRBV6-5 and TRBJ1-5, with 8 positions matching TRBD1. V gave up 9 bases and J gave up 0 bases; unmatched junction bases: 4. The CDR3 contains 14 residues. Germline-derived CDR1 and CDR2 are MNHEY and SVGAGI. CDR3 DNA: TGTGCCAGTCGGACAGGGAGTAGCAATCAGCCCCAGCATTTT. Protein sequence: CASRTGSSNQPQHF.

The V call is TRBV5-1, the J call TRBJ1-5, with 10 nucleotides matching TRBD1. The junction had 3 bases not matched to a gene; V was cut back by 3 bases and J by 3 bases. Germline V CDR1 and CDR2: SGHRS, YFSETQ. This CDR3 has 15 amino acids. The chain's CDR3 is CASSSGQGTNQPQHF. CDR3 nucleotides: TGCGCCAGCAGCTCGGGACAGGGGACCAATCAGCCCCAGCATTTT.

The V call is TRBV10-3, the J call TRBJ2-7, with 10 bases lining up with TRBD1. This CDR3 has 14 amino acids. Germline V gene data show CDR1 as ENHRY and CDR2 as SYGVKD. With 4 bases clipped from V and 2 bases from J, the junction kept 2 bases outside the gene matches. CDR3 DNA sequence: TGTGCCATCAGTGGCGGGACAGGGGCCTACGAGCAGTACTTC. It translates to CAISGGTGAYEQYF.

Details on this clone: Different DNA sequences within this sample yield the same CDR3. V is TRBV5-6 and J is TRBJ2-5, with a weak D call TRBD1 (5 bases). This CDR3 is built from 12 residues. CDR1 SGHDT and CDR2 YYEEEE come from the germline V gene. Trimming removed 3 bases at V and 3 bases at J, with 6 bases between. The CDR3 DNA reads TGTGCCAGCAGCTCACAGGAAGAGACCCAGTACTTC. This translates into CASSSQEETQYF.

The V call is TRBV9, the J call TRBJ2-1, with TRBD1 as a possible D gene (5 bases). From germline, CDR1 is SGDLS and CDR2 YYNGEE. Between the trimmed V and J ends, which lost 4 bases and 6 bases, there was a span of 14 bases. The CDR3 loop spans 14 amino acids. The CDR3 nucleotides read TGTGCCAGCAGCTCAGTGGGGCAGGGCAATGAGCAGTTCTTC. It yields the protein CASSSVGQGNEQFF.

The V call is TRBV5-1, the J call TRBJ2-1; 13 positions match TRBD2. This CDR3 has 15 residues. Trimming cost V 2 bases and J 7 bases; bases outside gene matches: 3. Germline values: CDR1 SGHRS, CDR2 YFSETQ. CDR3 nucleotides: TGCGCCAGCAGCTTACTAGCGGGGGGGATAAATGAGCAGTTCTTC. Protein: CASSLLAGGINEQFF.

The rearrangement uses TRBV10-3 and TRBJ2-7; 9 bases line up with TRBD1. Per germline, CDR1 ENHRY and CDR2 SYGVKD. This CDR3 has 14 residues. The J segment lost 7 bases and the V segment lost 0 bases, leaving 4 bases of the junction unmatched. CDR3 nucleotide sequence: TGTGCCATCAGTGAGTCGACAGGGGGAGGGGAGCAGTACTTC. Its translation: CAISESTGGGEQYF.

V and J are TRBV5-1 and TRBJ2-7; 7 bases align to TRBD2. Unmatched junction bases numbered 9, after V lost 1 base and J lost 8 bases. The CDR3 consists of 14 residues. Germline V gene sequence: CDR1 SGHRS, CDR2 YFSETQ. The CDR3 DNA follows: TGCGCCAGCAGCTTGACCAGCGGGGAGGTGAAGCAGTACTTC. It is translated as CASSLTSGEVKQYF.

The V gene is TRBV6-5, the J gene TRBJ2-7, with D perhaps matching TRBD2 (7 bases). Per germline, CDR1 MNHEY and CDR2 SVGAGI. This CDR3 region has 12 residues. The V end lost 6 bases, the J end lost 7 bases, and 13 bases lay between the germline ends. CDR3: CASRRGGEEQYF. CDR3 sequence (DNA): TGTGCCAGCAGAAGAGGGGGGGAAGAGCAGTACTTC.

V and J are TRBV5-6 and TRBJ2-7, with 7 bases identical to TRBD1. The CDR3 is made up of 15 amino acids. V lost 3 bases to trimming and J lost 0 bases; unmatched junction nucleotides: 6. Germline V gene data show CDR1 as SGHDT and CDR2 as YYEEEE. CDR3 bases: TGTGCCAGCAGCTGGGGGACAGAGAGCTCCTACGAGCAGTACTTC. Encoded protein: CASSWGTESSYEQYF.

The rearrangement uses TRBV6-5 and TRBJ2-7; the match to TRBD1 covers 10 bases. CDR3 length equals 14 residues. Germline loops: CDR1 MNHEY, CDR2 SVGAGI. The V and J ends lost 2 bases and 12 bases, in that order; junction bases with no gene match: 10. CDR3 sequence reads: CASSYTGQGSFRYF. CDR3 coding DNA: TGTGCCAGCAGTTACACGGGACAGGGGTCTTTCCGGTACTTC.

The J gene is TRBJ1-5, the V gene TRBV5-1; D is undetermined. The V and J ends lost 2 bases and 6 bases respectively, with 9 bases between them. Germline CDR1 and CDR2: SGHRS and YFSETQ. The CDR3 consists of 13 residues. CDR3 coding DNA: TGCGCCAGCAGCTTATCCCCGGTTCAGCCCCAGCATTTT. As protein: CASSLSPVQPQHF.

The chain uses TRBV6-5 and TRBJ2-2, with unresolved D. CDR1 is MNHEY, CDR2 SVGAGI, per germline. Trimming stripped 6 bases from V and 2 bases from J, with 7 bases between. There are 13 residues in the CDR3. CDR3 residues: CASSPGNTGELFF. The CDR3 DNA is TGTGCCAGCAGCCCGGGTAACACCGGGGAGCTGTTTTTT.

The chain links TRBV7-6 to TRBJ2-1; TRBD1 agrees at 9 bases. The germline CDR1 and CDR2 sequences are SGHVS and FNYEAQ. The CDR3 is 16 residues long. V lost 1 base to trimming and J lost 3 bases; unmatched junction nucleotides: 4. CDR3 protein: CASSLGDRANYNEQFF. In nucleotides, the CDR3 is TGTGCCAGCAGCTTAGGGGACAGGGCTAACTACAATGAGCAGTTCTTC.

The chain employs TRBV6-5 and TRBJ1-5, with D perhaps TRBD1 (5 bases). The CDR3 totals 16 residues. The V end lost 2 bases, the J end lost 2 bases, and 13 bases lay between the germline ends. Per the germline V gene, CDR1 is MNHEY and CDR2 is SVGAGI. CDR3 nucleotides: TGTGCCAGCAGTTACCTAGGGACTGCGGGCAATCAGCCCCAGCATTTT. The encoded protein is CASSYLGTAGNQPQHF.

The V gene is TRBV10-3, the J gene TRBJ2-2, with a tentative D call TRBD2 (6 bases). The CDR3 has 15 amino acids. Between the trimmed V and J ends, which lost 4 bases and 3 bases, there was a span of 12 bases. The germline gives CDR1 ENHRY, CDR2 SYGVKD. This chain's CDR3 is CAISGPGGDTGELFF. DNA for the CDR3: TGTGCCATCAGTGGCCCCGGGGGTGACACCGGGGAGCTGTTTTTT.

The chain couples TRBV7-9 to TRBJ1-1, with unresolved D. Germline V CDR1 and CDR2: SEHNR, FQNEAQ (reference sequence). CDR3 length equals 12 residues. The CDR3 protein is CALGGPNTEAFF. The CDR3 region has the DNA TGTGCACTTGGCGGTCCGAACACTGAAGCTTTCTTT.

CDR3: CASSLAGQSEKLFF. The CDR3 DNA reads as TGTGCCAGCAGCTTAGCGGGACAGAGTGAAAAACTGTTTTTT. The chain joins TRBV11-3 to TRBJ1-4; TRBD1 agrees at 7 bases. This CDR3 contains 14 residues. Per germline, CDR1 SGHNT and CDR2 YENEEA. Trimming cost V 1 base and J 7 bases; bases outside gene matches: 3.

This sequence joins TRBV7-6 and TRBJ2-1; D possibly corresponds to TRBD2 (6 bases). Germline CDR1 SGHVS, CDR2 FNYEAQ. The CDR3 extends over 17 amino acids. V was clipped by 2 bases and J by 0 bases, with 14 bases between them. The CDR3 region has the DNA TGTGCCAGCAGCTTAAGGCTAGCGCTCCTCTCCTACAATGAGCAGTTCTTC. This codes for CASSLRLALLSYNEQFF.

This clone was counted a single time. The chain's CDR3 is CASSYEGDRGHTEAFF. In DNA form, the CDR3 reads TGTGCCAGCAGTTATGAGGGGGACAGGGGGCACACTGAAGCTTTCTTT. This sequence joins TRBV28 and TRBJ1-1; 12 bases map to TRBD1. Trimming removed 4 bases from V and 3 bases from J; junction bases left unmatched: 6. Germline V CDR1 and CDR2: MDHEN, SYDVKM. The CDR3 extends over 16 amino acids.

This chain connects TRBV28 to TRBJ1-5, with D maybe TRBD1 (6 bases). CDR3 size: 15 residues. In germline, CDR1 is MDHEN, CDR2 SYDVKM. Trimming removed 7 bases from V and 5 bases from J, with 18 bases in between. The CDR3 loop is CASTYQGAGDQPQHF. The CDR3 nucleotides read TGTGCCAGCACCTACCAAGGGGCAGGGGATCAGCCCCAGCATTTT.

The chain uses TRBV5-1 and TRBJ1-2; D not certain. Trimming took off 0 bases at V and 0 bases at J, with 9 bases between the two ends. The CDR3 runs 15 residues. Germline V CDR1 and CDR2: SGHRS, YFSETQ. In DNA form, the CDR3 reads TGCGCCAGCAGCTTGGGGCCAGGCCCTAACTATGGCTACACCTTC. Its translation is CASSLGPGPNYGYTF.

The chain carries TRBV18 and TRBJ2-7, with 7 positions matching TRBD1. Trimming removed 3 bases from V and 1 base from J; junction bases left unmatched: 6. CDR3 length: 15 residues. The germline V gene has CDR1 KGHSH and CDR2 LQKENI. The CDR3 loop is CASSPPGTVSYEQYF. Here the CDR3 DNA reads TGTGCCAGCTCACCGCCCGGGACAGTGTCCTACGAGCAGTACTTC.

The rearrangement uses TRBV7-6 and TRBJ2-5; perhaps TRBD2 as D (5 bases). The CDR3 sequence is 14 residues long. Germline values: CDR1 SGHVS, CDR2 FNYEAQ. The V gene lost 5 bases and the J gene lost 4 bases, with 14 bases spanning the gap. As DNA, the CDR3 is TGTGCCAGCAGCGAAAAGGACTGGTTAGAGACCCAGTACTTC. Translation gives CASSEKDWLETQYF.